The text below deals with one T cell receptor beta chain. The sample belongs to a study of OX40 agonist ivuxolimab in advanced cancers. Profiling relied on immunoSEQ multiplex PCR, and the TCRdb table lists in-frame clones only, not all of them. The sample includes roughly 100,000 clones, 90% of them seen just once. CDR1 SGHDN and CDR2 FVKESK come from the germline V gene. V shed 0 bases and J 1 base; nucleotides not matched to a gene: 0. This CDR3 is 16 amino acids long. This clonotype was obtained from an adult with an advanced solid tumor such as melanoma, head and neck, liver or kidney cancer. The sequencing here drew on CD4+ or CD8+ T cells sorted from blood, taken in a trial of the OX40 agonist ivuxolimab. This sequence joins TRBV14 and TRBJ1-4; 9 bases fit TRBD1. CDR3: CASSQEGQGTNEKLFF. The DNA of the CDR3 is TGTGCCAGCAGCCAAGAGGGACAGGGAACTAATGAAAAACTGTTTTTT.